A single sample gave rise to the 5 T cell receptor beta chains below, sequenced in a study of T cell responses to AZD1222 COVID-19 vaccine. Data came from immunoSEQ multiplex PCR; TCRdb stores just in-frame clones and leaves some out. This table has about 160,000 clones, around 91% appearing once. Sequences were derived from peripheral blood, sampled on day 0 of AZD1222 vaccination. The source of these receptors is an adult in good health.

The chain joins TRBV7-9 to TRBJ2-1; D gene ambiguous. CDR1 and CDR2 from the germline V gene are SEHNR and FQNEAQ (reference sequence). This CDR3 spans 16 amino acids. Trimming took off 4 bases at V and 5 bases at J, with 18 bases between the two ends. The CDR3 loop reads CASSSPPLVTNNEQFF. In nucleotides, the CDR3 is TGTGCCAGCAGCTCCCCTCCCCTAGTAACTAACAATGAGCAGTTCTTC. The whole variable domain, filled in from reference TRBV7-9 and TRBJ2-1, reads DTGVSQNPRHKITKRGQNVTFRCDPISEHNRLYWYRQTLGQGPEFLTYFQNEAQLEKSRLLSDRFSAERPKGSFSTLEIQRTEQGDSAMYLCASSSPPLVTNNEQFFGPGTRLTVL.

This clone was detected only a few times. This CDR3 is CATRSPPGSYNEQFF. CDR3 sequence (DNA): TGTGCCACCCGCTCTCCTCCAGGGTCCTACAATGAGCAGTTCTTC. This chain links TRBV6-5 with TRBJ2-1; tentative D call: TRBD1 (5 bases). The CDR3 spans 15 residues. Trimming removed 10 bases from V and 1 base from J, with 17 bases in between. Germline V lookup: CDR1 MNHEY, CDR2 SVGAGI.

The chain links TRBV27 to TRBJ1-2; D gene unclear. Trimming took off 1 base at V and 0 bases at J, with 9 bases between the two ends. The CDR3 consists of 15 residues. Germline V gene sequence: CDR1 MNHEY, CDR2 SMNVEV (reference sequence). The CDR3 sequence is CASSLFRASNYGYTF. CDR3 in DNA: TGTGCCAGCAGTTTATTTAGGGCTTCTAACTATGGCTACACCTTC.

The CDR3 region is CASSPSLGQGGSPLHF. DNA of the CDR3: TGTGCCAGCTCACCCTCCTTAGGACAGGGGGGTTCACCCCTCCACTTT. This rearrangement joins TRBV18 to TRBJ1-6; 10 positions match TRBD1. The junction had 8 bases not matched to a gene; V was cut back by 3 bases and J by 9 bases. Germline lookup yields CDR1 KGHSH and CDR2 LQKENI. The CDR3 runs to 16 residues.

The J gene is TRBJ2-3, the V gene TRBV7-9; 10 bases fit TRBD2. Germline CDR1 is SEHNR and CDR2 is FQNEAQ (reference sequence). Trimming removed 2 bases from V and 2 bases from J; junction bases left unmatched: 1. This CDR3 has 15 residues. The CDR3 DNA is TGTGCCAGCAGCTTAACTAGCGGGGCCACAGATACGCAGTATTTT. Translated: CASSLTSGATDTQYF.